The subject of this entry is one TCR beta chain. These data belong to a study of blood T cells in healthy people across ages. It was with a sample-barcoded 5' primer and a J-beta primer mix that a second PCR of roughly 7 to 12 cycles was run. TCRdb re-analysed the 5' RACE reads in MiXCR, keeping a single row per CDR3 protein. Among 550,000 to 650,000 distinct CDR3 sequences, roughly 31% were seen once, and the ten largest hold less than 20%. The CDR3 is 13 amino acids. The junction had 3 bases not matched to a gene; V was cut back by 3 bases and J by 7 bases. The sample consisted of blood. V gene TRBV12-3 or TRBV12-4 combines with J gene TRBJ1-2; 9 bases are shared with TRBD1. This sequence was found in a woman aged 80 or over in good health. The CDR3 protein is CASSFAGQGGYTF. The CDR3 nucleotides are TGTGCCAGCAGTTTTGCGGGACAGGGTGGCTACACCTTC.